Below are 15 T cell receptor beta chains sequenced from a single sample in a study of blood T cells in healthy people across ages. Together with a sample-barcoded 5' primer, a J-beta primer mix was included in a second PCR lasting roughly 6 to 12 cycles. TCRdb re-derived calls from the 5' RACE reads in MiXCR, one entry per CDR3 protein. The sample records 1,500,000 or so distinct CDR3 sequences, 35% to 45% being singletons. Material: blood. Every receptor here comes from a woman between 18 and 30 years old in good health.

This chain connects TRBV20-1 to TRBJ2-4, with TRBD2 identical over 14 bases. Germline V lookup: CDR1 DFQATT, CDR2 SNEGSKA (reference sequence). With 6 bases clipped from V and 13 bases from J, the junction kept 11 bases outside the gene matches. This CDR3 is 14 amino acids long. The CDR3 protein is CSAWGTSGSREQYF. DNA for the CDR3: TGCAGTGCCTGGGGGACTAGCGGGAGTAGGGAGCAGTACTTC.

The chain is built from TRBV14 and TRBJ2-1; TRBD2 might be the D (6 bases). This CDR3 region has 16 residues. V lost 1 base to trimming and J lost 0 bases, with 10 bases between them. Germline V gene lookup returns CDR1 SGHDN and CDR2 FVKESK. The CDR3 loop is CASSQGGVSSYNEQFF. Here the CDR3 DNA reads TGTGCCAGCAGCCAAGGCGGGGTGAGCTCCTACAATGAGCAGTTCTTC.

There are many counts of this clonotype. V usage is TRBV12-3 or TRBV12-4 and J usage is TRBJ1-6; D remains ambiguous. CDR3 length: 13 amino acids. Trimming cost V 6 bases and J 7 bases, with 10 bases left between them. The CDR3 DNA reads TGTGCCAGCAGCCCTACCCTAAATTCACCCCTCCACTTT. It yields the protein CASSPTLNSPLHF.

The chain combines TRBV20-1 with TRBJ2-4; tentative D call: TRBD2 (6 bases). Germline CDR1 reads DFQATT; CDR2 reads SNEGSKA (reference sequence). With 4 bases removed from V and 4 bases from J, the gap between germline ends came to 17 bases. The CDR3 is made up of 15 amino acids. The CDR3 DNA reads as TGCAGTGCTAATAAGCCGGGGGTGTCAAAAAACATTCAGTACTTC. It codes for CSANKPGVSKNIQYF.

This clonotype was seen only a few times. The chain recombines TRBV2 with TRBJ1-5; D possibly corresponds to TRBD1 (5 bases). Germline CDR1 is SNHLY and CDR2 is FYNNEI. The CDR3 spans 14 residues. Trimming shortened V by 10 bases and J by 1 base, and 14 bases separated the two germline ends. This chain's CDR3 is CAIRRGISNQPQHF. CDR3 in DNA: TGTGCCATTAGGCGGGGGATCAGCAATCAGCCCCAGCATTTT.

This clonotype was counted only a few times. For the CDR3, the DNA is TGCAGTGCTACGTCTTTGATTGGCGGATACAATGAGCAGTTCTTC. Translation gives CSATSLIGGYNEQFF. The chain joins TRBV20-1 to TRBJ2-1, with D unclear. The CDR3 is 15 amino acids. Trimming removed 4 bases from V and 4 bases from J, with 17 bases in between. Germline V lookup: CDR1 DFQATT, CDR2 SNEGSKA (reference sequence).

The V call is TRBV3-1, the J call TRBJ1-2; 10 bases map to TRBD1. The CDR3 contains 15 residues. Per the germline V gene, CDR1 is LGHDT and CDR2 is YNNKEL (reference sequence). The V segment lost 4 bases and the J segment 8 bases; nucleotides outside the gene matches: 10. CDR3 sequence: CASSPWDRGERGYTF. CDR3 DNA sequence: TGTGCCAGCAGCCCGTGGGACAGGGGAGAAAGGGGCTACACCTTC. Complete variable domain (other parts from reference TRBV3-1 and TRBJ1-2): DTAVSQTPKYLVTQMGNDKSIKCEQNLGHDTMYWYKQDSKKFLKIMFSYNNKELIINETVPNRFSPKSPDKAHLNLHINSLELGDSAVYFCASSPWDRGERGYTFGSGTRLTVV.

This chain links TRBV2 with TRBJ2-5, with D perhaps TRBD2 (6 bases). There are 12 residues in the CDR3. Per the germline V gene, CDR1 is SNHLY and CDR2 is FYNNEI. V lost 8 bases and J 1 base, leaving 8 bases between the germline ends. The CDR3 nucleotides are TGTGCCAGCGGGGGGAGCCAAGAGACCCAGTACTTC. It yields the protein CASGGSQETQYF.

Written as DNA, the CDR3 is TGTGCCAGCAGCCGGACAGGGATGTTATATGGCTACACCTTC. This codes for CASSRTGMLYGYTF. The gene calls are TRBV7-9 and TRBJ1-2; 8 bases fit TRBD1. Germline loops: CDR1 SEHNR, CDR2 FQNEAQ (reference sequence). The CDR3 is 14 residues long. Trimming took 5 bases from V and 5 from J; bases not matched to a gene: 7.

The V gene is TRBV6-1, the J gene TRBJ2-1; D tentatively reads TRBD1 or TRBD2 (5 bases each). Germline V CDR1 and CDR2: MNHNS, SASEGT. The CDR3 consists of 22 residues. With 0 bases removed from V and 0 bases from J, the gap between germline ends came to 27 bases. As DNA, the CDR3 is TGTGCCAGCAGTGAAGCAAGCCTAACGGGACGATTAAAACCGAGCTCCTACAATGAGCAGTTCTTC. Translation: CASSEASLTGRLKPSSYNEQFF.

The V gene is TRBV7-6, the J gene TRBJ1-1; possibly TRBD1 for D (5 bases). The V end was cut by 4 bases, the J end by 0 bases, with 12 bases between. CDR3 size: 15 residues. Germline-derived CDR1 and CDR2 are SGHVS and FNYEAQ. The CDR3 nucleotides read TGTGCCAGCAGCTCCCGCGCAGGGATGAACACTGAAGCTTTCTTT. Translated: CASSSRAGMNTEAFF.

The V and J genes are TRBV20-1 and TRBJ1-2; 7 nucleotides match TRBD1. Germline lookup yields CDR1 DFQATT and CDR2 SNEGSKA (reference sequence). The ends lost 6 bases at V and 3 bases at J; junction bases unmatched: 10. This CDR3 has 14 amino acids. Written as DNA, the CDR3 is TGCAGTGCCGCGAGGGACAGTGTATACTATGGCTACACCTTC. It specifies CSAARDSVYYGYTF.

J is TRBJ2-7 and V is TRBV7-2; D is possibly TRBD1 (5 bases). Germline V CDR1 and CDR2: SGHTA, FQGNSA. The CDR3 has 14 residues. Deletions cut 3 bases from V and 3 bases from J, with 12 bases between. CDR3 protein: CASSFDGAIYEQYF. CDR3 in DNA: TGTGCCAGCAGCTTTGATGGGGCCATCTACGAGCAGTACTTC.

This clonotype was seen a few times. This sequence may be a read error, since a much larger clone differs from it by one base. The CDR3 DNA sequence: TGCAGTGCTAGAGATGCGGGGCGCTTAGATACGCAGTATTTT. The encoded protein is CSARDAGRLDTQYF. V and J are TRBV20-1 and TRBJ2-3; possibly TRBD2 for D (6 bases). V lost 0 bases and J 5 bases, leaving 12 bases between the germline ends. This CDR3 has 14 residues. The germline CDR1 and CDR2 sequences are DFQATT and SNEGSKA (reference sequence).

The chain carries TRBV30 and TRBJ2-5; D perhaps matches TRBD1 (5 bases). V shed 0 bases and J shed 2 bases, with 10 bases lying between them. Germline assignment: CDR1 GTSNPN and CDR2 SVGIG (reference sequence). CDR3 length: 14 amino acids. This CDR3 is CAWSVGQGQETQYF. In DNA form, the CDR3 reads TGTGCCTGGAGTGTAGGGCAGGGTCAAGAGACCCAGTACTTC.